This is a list of T cell receptor beta chains from one sample in a study of T cells expressing NK-cell markers. Using the 5' RACE reads, TCRdb records one entry per CDR3 protein without DNA. The sample is made up of approximately 440,000 distinct CDR3 sequences, and the top ten hold 1.4% to 1.5% of it. Sequencing used blood T cells: a sorted CD56 or NKG2C T cell subset, CD4+ or CD8+ T cells, or bulk PBMC T cells (not recorded which). Receptor source: a woman aged 45-60 years in good health. The CDR3 runs from the conserved cysteine through the conserved F or W. The order of the fields is J gene, V gene, CDR3 protein.

j_gene: TRBJ2-1; v_gene: TRBV20-1; CDR3aa: CSARGGLAGGSVF
j_gene: TRBJ2-5; v_gene: TRBV10-2; CDR3aa: CASSEGAHGQETQYF
j_gene: TRBJ2-7; v_gene: TRBV2; CDR3aa: CASSEALNRDYEQYF
j_gene: TRBJ2-1; v_gene: TRBV6-5; CDR3aa: CASSYRRGSGRAANEQFF
j_gene: TRBJ2-1; v_gene: TRBV20-1; CDR3aa: CSARVASSLPTRNEQFF
j_gene: TRBJ2-2; v_gene: TRBV27; CDR3aa: CASSLFGGPGELFF
j_gene: TRBJ2-2; v_gene: TRBV7-2; CDR3aa: CASSPTGRTGELFF
j_gene: TRBJ2-6; v_gene: TRBV19; CDR3aa: CASSNAGLLSGANVLTF
j_gene: TRBJ1-2; v_gene: TRBV5-1; CDR3aa: CASRTPGQGAVSNYGYTF
j_gene: TRBJ2-1; v_gene: TRBV5-1; CDR3aa: CASTPRTSAYNEQFF
j_gene: TRBJ2-4; v_gene: TRBV15; CDR3aa: CATSTGQGENIQYF
j_gene: TRBJ2-5; v_gene: TRBV12-3/TRBV12-4; CDR3aa: CASTAGTSSQTQYF
j_gene: TRBJ1-6; v_gene: TRBV7-3; CDR3aa: CASSLTADPRDSPLHF
j_gene: TRBJ2-7; v_gene: TRBV12-3/TRBV12-4; CDR3aa: CASRVTGNYEQYF
j_gene: TRBJ2-7; v_gene: TRBV2; CDR3aa: CASPRTPGSYEQYF
j_gene: TRBJ1-2; v_gene: TRBV19; CDR3aa: CASSIRGGADYGYTF
j_gene: TRBJ2-7; v_gene: TRBV14; CDR3aa: CASSQVRTYEQYF
j_gene: TRBJ1-1; v_gene: TRBV29-1; CDR3aa: CSVEGQSEAFF
j_gene: TRBJ2-1; v_gene: TRBV9; CDR3aa: CASSVPQNTGNEQFF
j_gene: TRBJ2-5; v_gene: TRBV4-2; CDR3aa: CASSQVGLAGVKSPPIQETQYF
j_gene: TRBJ1-1; v_gene: TRBV5-1; CDR3aa: CASSLNPDRPKEAFF
j_gene: TRBJ2-1; v_gene: TRBV6-2/TRBV6-3; CDR3aa: CASSNGRVEQFF
j_gene: TRBJ2-1; v_gene: TRBV29-1; CDR3aa: CSVEEGGYNEQFF
j_gene: TRBJ2-1; v_gene: TRBV24-1; CDR3aa: CATSGTSQGGYNEQFF
j_gene: TRBJ2-1; v_gene: TRBV27; CDR3aa: CASSEGPWRNEQFF
j_gene: TRBJ2-1; v_gene: TRBV7-9; CDR3aa: CASRFAEPNNEQFF
j_gene: TRBJ1-5; v_gene: TRBV28; CDR3aa: CASSRDGPNQPQHF
j_gene: TRBJ2-1; v_gene: TRBV6-5; CDR3aa: CASKVSSGREAFF
j_gene: TRBJ2-7; v_gene: TRBV20-1; CDR3aa: CSALGTGKSGQYF
j_gene: TRBJ2-7; v_gene: TRBV2; CDR3aa: CASSEAPSEQYF
j_gene: TRBJ2-5; v_gene: TRBV6-5; CDR3aa: CASSYSPLVQETQYF
j_gene: TRBJ1-2; v_gene: TRBV30; CDR3aa: CAWSPPGTGTNYGYTF
j_gene: TRBJ2-7; v_gene: TRBV3-1; CDR3aa: CASSQETGKTYEQYF
j_gene: TRBJ2-4; v_gene: TRBV27; CDR3aa: CASSLLRSPQGGLDIQYF
j_gene: TRBJ1-1; v_gene: TRBV5-1; CDR3aa: CASSLEDGGGTEAFF
j_gene: TRBJ2-2; v_gene: TRBV20-1; CDR3aa: CSARDRGFPGELFF
j_gene: TRBJ1-2; v_gene: TRBV2; CDR3aa: CASSEMGQSYGYTF
j_gene: TRBJ2-2; v_gene: TRBV5-5; CDR3aa: CASRWEVGTGELFF
j_gene: TRBJ2-7; v_gene: TRBV6-5; CDR3aa: CASSYSPGQHYEQYF
j_gene: TRBJ2-4; v_gene: TRBV5-1; CDR3aa: CASSLEGQRLQYF
j_gene: TRBJ2-3; v_gene: TRBV11-3; CDR3aa: CASSEDIHTQYF